The text below deals with one T cell receptor beta chain. This record comes from a study of blood T cell repertoires in COVID-19. Some clones are missing from TCRdb's copy, which holds only in-frame ones; the method was immunoSEQ multiplex PCR. This sample has nearly 400,000 clones, with over 85% found just once. Trimming pared 3 bases from V and 2 bases from J, leaving 3 bases between. Germline V lookup: CDR1 KGHSH, CDR2 LQKENI. The CDR3 totals 12 residues. Source material: PBMCs or T cells enriched from blood (not recorded which). The receptor comes from a woman aged 30 to 39 who had recovered from COVID-19. The rearrangement uses TRBV18 and TRBJ2-3; D is undetermined. The CDR3 is CASSPNTDTQYF. CDR3 bases: TGTGCCAGCTCACCTAACACAGATACGCAGTATTTT.